This T cell receptor beta chain was sequenced for a study of OX40 agonist ivuxolimab in advanced cancers. Study overall: Every 2 weeks, patients received ivuxolimab intravenously, dosed at 0.01 to 10 mg/kg. Prior checkpoint blockade (anti-PD-1, anti-PD-L1 or anti-CTLA-4) was permitted; around 39% had it. Overall study results and limits: CD8+ T cells were the subset that, on average, had more expanded clones than CD4+. Still undetermined is the antigen specificity of the expanded peripheral T cells.

On this clone: Its antigen is still unknown.

Clones were read by immunoSEQ multiplex PCR, and TCRdb kept only the in-frame ones, dropping some. This sample carries 65,000 to 95,000 clones, roughly 88% of them seen once, and the ten largest clones take about 0.3%. Germline V gene data show CDR1 as SGHNT and CDR2 as YENEEA. This CDR3 is 13 amino acids long. Unmatched junction bases numbered 2, after V lost 6 bases and J lost 1 base. The receptor comes from an adult with an advanced solid tumor such as melanoma, head and neck, liver or kidney cancer. This specimen was CD4+ or CD8+ T cells sorted from blood, taken in a trial of the OX40 agonist ivuxolimab. V and J are TRBV11-3 and TRBJ1-1; 7 nucleotides line up with TRBD1. In DNA form, the CDR3 reads TGTGCCAGCAGTCGACAGGGGAACACTGAAGCTTTCTTT. Amino acids: CASSRQGNTEAFF.